The 6 T cell receptor beta chains listed next were all sequenced from one sample in a study of human T cells and chemical hapten exposure. Single cDNA molecules in the library carried unique molecular identifiers attached during preparation. TCRdb redid the calling of the reads with MiXCR, one entry per CDR3 protein. The sample consists of 1,500 to 2,000 distinct CDR3 sequences, approximately 53% of them appearing once. Stated treatment: therapeutic diphenylcyclopropenone sensitization with weekly scalp DPC. The sample was whole blood, taken before DPC sensitization or 2, 6, or about 24 weeks after (not recorded which). All receptors derive from an adult with alopecia areata. Some clones in this sample may be carry-over from other donors' samples. This table probably holds off-target reads from a library built for another chain.

This chain joins TRBV7-3 and TRBJ2-7, with D perhaps matching TRBD1 (5 bases). Germline CDR1 reads SGHTA; CDR2 reads FQGTGA. Trimming stripped 5 bases from V and 2 bases from J, with 16 bases between. The CDR3 is 15 amino acids. The CDR3 loop reads CASSDHIPGTYEQYF. Here the CDR3 DNA reads TGTGCCAGCAGCGACCATATTCCAGGGACCTACGAGCAGTACTTC. Variable domain in full (rest from reference TRBV7-3 and TRBJ2-7): GAGVSQTPSNKVTEKGKYVELRCDPISGHTALYWYRQSLGQGPEFLIYFQGTGAADDSGLPNDRFFAVRPEGSVSTLKIQRTERGDSAVYLCASSDHIPGTYEQYFGPGTRLTVT.

This clonotype occurred a few times. This chain links TRBV12-3 or TRBV12-4 with TRBJ2-5; D is ambiguous. The V end was cut by 5 bases, the J end by 2 bases, with 12 bases between. This CDR3 is 14 amino acids long. The DNA of the CDR3 is TGTGCCAGCAGTCGCCAAAGAAGGCAAGAGACCCAGTACTTC. This encodes CASSRQRRQETQYF.

This chain uses TRBV20-1 with TRBJ2-7, with a tentative D call TRBD1 (6 bases). The CDR3 extends over 13 amino acids. V lost 5 bases to trimming and J lost 5 bases, with 16 bases between them. In germline, CDR1 is DFQATT, CDR2 SNEGSKA (reference sequence). CDR3 nucleotides: TGCAGTGCTGAAGATTACAGGGCGAACGAGCAGTACTTC. Its translation is CSAEDYRANEQYF.

The genes are TRBV11-2 and TRBJ2-6; D not resolved. The CDR3 is made up of 17 amino acids. Germline V gene data show CDR1 as SGHAT and CDR2 as FQNNGV. V lost 6 bases to trimming and J lost 0 bases, with 15 bases between them. CDR3 in DNA: TGTGCCAGCAGTTTGACTCCTCTCACCTCTGGGGCCAACGTCCTGACTTTC. The encoded protein is CASSLTPLTSGANVLTF.

This clonotype occurred a few times. V gene TRBV10-3 combines with J gene TRBJ2-7; D uncertain. The CDR3 consists of 12 residues. The V gene's germline CDR1 is ENHRY and CDR2 SYGVKD. Trimming took 4 bases from V and 2 from J, leaving 6 bases between them. CDR3 residues: CAISGTPYEQYF. The CDR3 nucleotides are TGTGCCATCAGTGGGACGCCCTACGAGCAGTACTTC.

The rearrangement links TRBV18 to TRBJ2-1; D not resolved. Trimming stripped 6 bases from V and 0 bases from J, with 9 bases between. The CDR3 is made up of 14 amino acids. From germline, CDR1 is KGHSH and CDR2 LQKENI. The CDR3 DNA sequence: TGTGCCAGCTCTCTAAGCAACTCCTACAATGAGCAGTTCTTC. Translating it yields CASSLSNSYNEQFF.